These 16 T cell receptor beta chains were all obtained from the same sample, sequenced in a study of T cell repertoires in aging, cancer and after chemotherapy. Peripheral blood genomic DNA, not sorted cells or RNA, was the template. Rearranged V-D-J TRB sequences were amplified with a mixed TRB-A/B primer pool. In TCRdb, the multiplex PCR reads were re-called with MiXCR into one record per CDR3 protein. This table has 13,000 or so distinct CDR3 sequences, approximately 25% appearing once. Sequencing was done on a sample of blood. These receptors were taken from a human donor in good health.

This clonotype has at least ten counts. The CDR3 spells CASSLDTGMRDTEAFF. CDR3 in DNA: TGTGCCAGCAGTTTAGATACAGGTATGAGAGACACTGAAGCTTTCTTT. The genes are TRBV12-3 or TRBV12-4 and TRBJ1-1; D possibly corresponds to TRBD1 (5 bases). Trimming took off 1 base at V and 3 bases at J, with 15 bases between the two ends. The CDR3 runs to 16 residues.

The gene calls are TRBV20-1 and TRBJ1-1; TRBD1 agrees at 9 bases. Unmatched junction bases numbered 6, after V lost 3 bases and J lost 1 base. CDR1 and CDR2 (germline): DFQATT, SNEGSKA (reference sequence). This CDR3 is 15 amino acids long. The CDR3 loop is CSARSLGQGNTEAFF. The CDR3 DNA reads as TGCAGTGCTAGGAGCTTGGGACAGGGGAACACTGAAGCTTTCTTT.

This clonotype has a count of ten or more. The chain joins TRBV29-1 to TRBJ2-1, with 7 bases identical to TRBD1. Germline lookup yields CDR1 SQVTM and CDR2 ANQGSEA. The CDR3 loop spans 15 amino acids. V was clipped by 6 bases and J by 3 bases; unmatched bases: 11. The CDR3 reads CSVPRRGQRYNEQFF. The CDR3 nucleotides are TGCAGCGTCCCCCGACGGGGACAGCGCTACAATGAGCAGTTCTTC.

This sequence joins TRBV12-5 and TRBJ2-3, with TRBD1 matching 7 bases. Germline-derived CDR1 and CDR2 are LGHNT and FRNRAP. The CDR3 has 15 residues. Unmatched junction bases numbered 7, after V lost 5 bases and J lost 2 bases. The CDR3 reads CASGGGQISTDTQYF. CDR3 nucleotide sequence: TGTGCTAGTGGTGGGGGACAGATTTCCACAGATACGCAGTATTTT.

The chain carries TRBV20-1 and TRBJ2-7, with 7 bases that match TRBD1. Germline V gene lookup returns CDR1 DFQATT and CDR2 SNEGSKA (reference sequence). CDR3 length: 16 amino acids. V lost 5 bases to trimming and J lost 5 bases; unmatched junction nucleotides: 18. The CDR3 protein is CSAQGERTSTRDEQYF. CDR3 bases: TGCAGTGCTCAGGGGGAAAGGACTTCTACCAGGGACGAGCAGTACTTC.

This clonotype was observed a single time. The chain uses TRBV18 and TRBJ2-3; D may match TRBD1 or TRBD2 (7 bases each). Germline assignment: CDR1 KGHSH and CDR2 LQKENI. Trimming took off 6 bases at V and 1 base at J, with 14 bases between the two ends. The CDR3 loop spans 15 amino acids. The CDR3 DNA sequence: TGTGCCAGCTCGCCCCAGGGGGGGGGCACAGATACGCAGTATTTT. Its translation: CASSPQGGGTDTQYF.

V is TRBV27 and J is TRBJ1-6; D is ambiguous. The germline CDR1 and CDR2 sequences are MNHEY and SMNVEV (reference sequence). CDR3 size: 13 residues. V was trimmed by 4 bases and J by 8 bases, leaving 9 bases between them. CDR3 DNA: TGTGCCAGCAGTTCGGGGAGGGATTCACCCCTCCACTTT. It codes for CASSSGRDSPLHF.

The J gene is TRBJ1-5, the V gene TRBV6-4; D gene ambiguous. The ends were cut back, 0 bases at V and 9 bases at J, with 9 bases in the middle. The CDR3 contains 13 residues. Looked up from germline, CDR1 is MRHNA and CDR2 is SNTAGT. CDR3 DNA: TGTGCCAGCAGTGACTCGGAGTCAGGGCCCCAGCATTTT. Translated, it gives CASSDSESGPQHF.

CDR3 bases: TGTGCCAGCAGGGACACCCCCTACGAGCAGTACTTC. Its protein is CASRDTPYEQYF. This chain connects TRBV7-4 to TRBJ2-7; tentatively, D is TRBD1 (5 bases). V was trimmed by 6 bases and J by 2 bases, leaving 8 bases between them. Germline V CDR1 and CDR2: SGHVT, SQSDAQ. This CDR3 spans 12 amino acids.

The sample holds a few counts of this clonotype. The genes are TRBV6-5 and TRBJ2-3, with D possibly being TRBD2 (7 bases). The CDR3 is made up of 14 amino acids. Trimming shortened V by 7 bases and J by 7 bases, and 18 bases separated the two germline ends. CDR1 is MNHEY and CDR2 is SVGAGI in the germline V gene. In DNA form, the CDR3 reads TGTGCCAGCAAGGAGGGGGGGCTGGTAAATACGCAGTATTTT. This translates into CASKEGGLVNTQYF.

CDR3 DNA: TGCGCCAGCAGTGTATTCAGGGGGCGGGAAGCTTTCTTT. Amino acids: CASSVFRGREAFF. This rearrangement joins TRBV10-2 to TRBJ1-1; 8 bases align to TRBD1. The germline gives CDR1 WSHSY, CDR2 SAAADI. J lost 8 bases, V lost 4 bases, and 6 bases had no gene match. The CDR3 runs 13 residues.

The genes are TRBV5-1 and TRBJ1-2; D is ambiguous. The germline V gene encodes CDR1 SGHRS and CDR2 YFSETQ. V was pared by 2 bases and J by 0 bases, with 5 bases between. This CDR3 contains 13 residues. The DNA of the CDR3 is TGCGCCAGCAGCTTCAGAGCTAACTATGGCTACACCTTC. Its protein product is CASSFRANYGYTF. Looking up the rest from reference TRBV5-1 and TRBJ1-2 gives the full variable domain: KAGVTQTPRYLIKTRGQQVTLSCSPISGHRSVSWYQQTPGQGLQFLFEYFSETQRNKGNFPGRFSGRQFSNSRSEMNVSTLELGDSALYLCASSFRANYGYTFGSGTRLTVV.

CDR3 protein: CASSLLGSAYEQYF. The CDR3 nucleotides are TGTGCCAGCAGTTTATTAGGCAGCGCCTACGAGCAGTACTTC. The V gene is TRBV27, the J gene TRBJ2-7, with D unclear. Germline CDR1 MNHEY, CDR2 SMNVEV (reference sequence). The CDR3 covers 14 residues. The V and J ends lost 1 base and 2 bases respectively, with 9 bases between them.

This clonotype was seen repeatedly, ten times or more. V and J are TRBV19 and TRBJ1-4, with 8 bases identical to TRBD1. This CDR3 is 15 amino acids long. In germline, CDR1 is LNHDA, CDR2 SQIVND (reference sequence). With 5 bases clipped from V and 8 bases from J, the junction kept 10 bases outside the gene matches. The CDR3 DNA follows: TGTGCCAGTAGTCAAACGGGACAGGTTGGGGAAAAACTGTTTTTT. Residues: CASSQTGQVGEKLFF.

This clonotype counts as medium-sized. The rearrangement joins TRBV7-9 to TRBJ1-2, with D possibly matching TRBD1 (6 bases). The CDR3 consists of 19 residues. The germline V and J ends were trimmed by 0 bases and 6 bases, with 26 bases remaining between them. Germline V CDR1 and CDR2: SEHNR, FQNEAQ (reference sequence). The CDR3 region is CASSLAGAGKGPMGNGYTF. The CDR3 DNA is TGTGCCAGCAGCTTAGCGGGGGCAGGGAAGGGCCCTATGGGGAATGGCTACACCTTC.

The chain couples TRBV4-3 to TRBJ2-3; 9 bases match TRBD2. This CDR3 is built from 16 residues. CDR1 is LGHNA and CDR2 is YSLEER in the germline V gene. V dropped 1 base and J dropped 0; count of bases not matched to a gene: 2. The CDR3 is CASSQGLAASTDTQYF. DNA of the CDR3: TGCGCCAGCAGCCAAGGACTAGCGGCTAGCACAGATACGCAGTATTTT.